This T cell receptor beta chain was recovered during a study of blood T cell repertoires in COVID-19. Study details: The analysed material was cDNA or gDNA that came from T cells, B-cell-depleted T cells, or PBMCs.

Authors' processing steps: Amplification with reference gene primers provided the estimates of nucleated cell counts. The data were produced by immunoSEQ multiplex PCR, yet TCRdb's version contains in-frame clones alone and is incomplete. D and trimming come from the DNA, and the V and J calls and clone size come from that table. The sample consists of around 170,000 clones, under 85% of them appearing once. The CDR3 runs 14 residues. The V end was cut by 3 bases, the J end by 7 bases, with 13 bases between. Germline lookup yields CDR1 MGHDK and CDR2 SYGVNS. Seattle researchers signed up patients amid active infection and tracked them longitudinally.

This chain connects TRBV25-1 to TRBJ2-1; possible D gene TRBD1, 6 bases. Specimen: peripheral blood. The clonotype comes from a woman in her 70s with COVID-19, enrolled during active disease. CDR3 sequence (DNA): TGTGCCAGCAGTGACCACAGGGTTTGGAATGAGCAGTTCTTC. Its protein is CASSDHRVWNEQFF. Looking up the rest from reference TRBV25-1 and TRBJ2-1 gives the full variable domain: EADIYQTPRYLVIGTGKKITLECSQTMGHDKMYWYQQDPGMELHLIHYSYGVNSTEKGDLSSESTVSRIRTEHFPLTLESARPSHTSQYLCASSDHRVWNEQFFGPGTRLTVL.